The rows below give T cell receptor beta chains drawn from one sample of a study of blood T cell repertoires in COVID-19. The method was immunoSEQ multiplex PCR; TCRdb's version includes in-frame clones alone and lacks a portion of them. Of tens of thousands of clones listed, roughly 89% are singletons. Sequencing input: peripheral blood. The receptors here all came from a man in his forties or fifties with active COVID-19. The CDR3 runs from the conserved cysteine through the conserved F or W. A D gene is named only where the DNA matches it firmly. Clone sizes are given selectively: once, few, many, or a class where the clone is expanded.

d_gene,v_gene,j_gene,len,abundance,CDR3aa,CDR3nt
-,TRBV19,TRBJ1-6,14,-,CASSGGRTASPLHF,TGTGCCAGTAGTGGAGGAAGGACCGCTTCACCCCTCCACTTT
-,TRBV10-2,TRBJ1-2,14,-,CASSEGPRRDGYTF,TGCGCCAGCAGTGAAGGCCCCAGGAGGGATGGCTACACCTTC
-,TRBV7-8,TRBJ1-2,13,-,CASSLQGNYGYTF,TGTGCCAGCAGCCTACAGGGTAACTATGGCTACACCTTC
-,TRBV12-3/TRBV12-4,TRBJ2-5,12,few,CATRQGQETQYF,TGTGCCACCCGCCAGGGGCAAGAGACCCAGTACTTC
TRBD1,TRBV18,TRBJ1-2,16,-,CASSPDRDSRDYGYTF,TGTGCCAGCTCACCAGACAGGGATTCGAGAGACTATGGCTACACCTTC
TRBD1,TRBV28,TRBJ1-2,14,-,CASRRGQGERGYTF,TGTGCCAGCAGGCGCGGACAGGGGGAGAGGGGCTACACCTTC
-,TRBV29-1,TRBJ1-2,10,-,CSVDSYGYTF,TGCAGCGTTGACAGTTATGGCTACACCTTC
-,TRBV5-1,TRBJ2-1,13,-,CASIESLSGEQFF,TGCGCCAGCATAGAGTCCCTTTCGGGTGAGCAGTTCTTC
-,TRBV7-2,TRBJ1-1,17,-,CASSLGAKPLIGTEAFF,TGTGCCAGCAGCTTAGGGGCCAAGCCCTTAATTGGCACTGAAGCTTTCTTT
-,TRBV2,TRBJ2-2,22,-,CASSEGPSPLLCLARNTGELFF,TGTGCCAGCAGTGAAGGGCCCTCACCCCTTTTATGTCTAGCGAGGAACACCGGGGAGCTGTTTTTT
TRBD2,TRBV24-1,TRBJ2-1,14,-,CATSGLAGNNEQFF,TGTGCCACCAGCGGACTAGCGGGAAACAATGAGCAGTTCTTC
TRBD1,TRBV18,TRBJ1-1,16,-,CASSPVLGTGGSEAFF,TGTGCCAGCTCACCAGTTTTAGGGACAGGGGGAAGTGAAGCTTTCTTT
TRBD2,TRBV3-1/TRBV3-2,TRBJ2-1,17,-,CASSQDWGGGASNEQFF,TGTGCCAGCAGCCAAGATTGGGGCGGGGGGGCTTCGAATGAGCAGTTCTTC
-,TRBV3-1/TRBV3-2,TRBJ1-3,16,-,CASSQEGAGGRNTIYF,TGTGCCAGCAGCCAAGAAGGCGCCGGCGGAAGAAACACCATATATTTT
TRBD2,TRBV27,TRBJ2-3,15,-,CASSPQRGGPDTQYF,TGTGCCAGCAGTCCACAGCGGGGGGGCCCAGATACGCAGTATTTT